Listed below are T cell receptor beta chains from one sample, sequenced in a study of response to subunit inactivated influenza vaccine. MiXCR, run by TCRdb on the RT-PCR reads, gives a single entry per CDR3 protein. The sample holds roughly 190,000 distinct CDR3 sequences, over 9.5% seen once. These data also formed part of another study, on T cells expressing NK-cell markers.

Sequencing was performed on CD8+ T cells sorted from PBMCs, taken less than 13 days after vaccination. The receptors derive from a middle-aged man who received an inactivated influenza vaccine. The CDR3 runs from the conserved cysteine through the conserved F or W. D genes are given only for firm matches. The size of a clone is reported for some rows only, either as once, few or many, or as a class for expanded clones.

D: NA; size: many; V: TRBV12-3/TRBV12-4; length: 13; J: TRBJ1-1; CDR3: CASSFRETTEAFF; DNA: TGTGCCAGCAGTTTCCGGGAGACCACTGAAGCTTTCTTT
D: TRBD1; size: NA; V: TRBV7-9; length: 15; J: TRBJ2-3; CDR3: CASSPRGHGTDTQYF; DNA: TGTGCCAGCAGCCCCAGGGGGCATGGCACAGATACGCAGTATTTT
D: TRBD1; size: NA; V: TRBV6-1; length: 16; J: TRBJ2-5; CDR3: CASSPGQGSHQETQYF; DNA: TGTGCCAGCAGTCCCGGACAGGGTTCTCATCAAGAGACCCAGTACTTC
D: TRBD1; size: few; V: TRBV7-9; length: 14; J: TRBJ2-1; CDR3: CASSFPGQGNEQFF; DNA: TGTGCCAGCAGCTTTCCGGGACAGGGCAATGAGCAGTTCTTC
D: TRBD2; size: NA; V: TRBV12-3/TRBV12-4; length: 14; J: TRBJ2-1; CDR3: CASSSAGGSNEQFF; DNA: TGTGCCAGCAGTAGTGCGGGAGGGAGCAATGAGCAGTTCTTC
D: NA; size: few; V: TRBV28; length: 14; J: TRBJ2-7; CDR3: CASSFSTGTYEQYF; DNA: TGTGCCAGCAGTTTCTCTACAGGGACCTACGAGCAGTACTTC
D: TRBD2; size: few; V: TRBV7-2; length: 17; J: TRBJ2-1; CDR3: CASSPAAGLGGYNEQFF; DNA: TGTGCCAGCAGCCCAGCGGCGGGACTAGGGGGTTACAATGAGCAGTTCTTC
D: NA; size: many; V: TRBV11-2; length: 13; J: TRBJ2-5; CDR3: CASSQGLGVDQYF; DNA: TGTGCCAGCAGCCAGGGGCTCGGGGTGGACCAGTACTTC
D: NA; size: NA; V: TRBV3-1; length: 14; J: TRBJ1-1; CDR3: CASSHRQKNTEAFF; DNA: TGTGCCAGCAGCCACAGACAGAAGAACACTGAAGCTTTCTTT
D: NA; size: NA; V: TRBV2; length: 12; J: TRBJ2-7; CDR3: CASEFSGDEQYF; DNA: TGTGCCAGCGAGTTTTCGGGGGACGAGCAGTACTTC
D: TRBD1; size: NA; V: TRBV4-1; length: 14; J: TRBJ2-7; CDR3: CASSHRTGDYEQYF; DNA: TGCGCCAGCAGCCATCGGACAGGCGACTACGAGCAGTACTTC
D: TRBD1; size: NA; V: TRBV12-3/TRBV12-4; length: 15; J: TRBJ2-5; CDR3: CASSLGDRALETQYF; DNA: TGTGCCAGCAGTTTAGGGGACAGGGCATTGGAGACCCAGTACTTC
D: TRBD1; size: NA; V: TRBV20-1; length: 15; J: TRBJ1-1; CDR3: CSAETGQSINTEAFF; DNA: TGCAGTGCTGAAACGGGACAGTCAATCAACACTGAAGCTTTCTTT
D: TRBD1; size: NA; V: TRBV29-1; length: 14; J: TRBJ1-3; CDR3: CSVLRTGKGNTIYF; DNA: TGCAGCGTGTTACGGACAGGGAAAGGAAACACCATATATTTT
D: NA; size: NA; V: TRBV18; length: 18; J: TRBJ2-1; CDR3: CASSPRFDSPSSYNEQFF; DNA: TGTGCCAGCTCACCACGATTTGATTCTCCGAGCTCCTACAATGAGCAGTTCTTC
D: TRBD2; size: few; V: TRBV27; length: 15; J: TRBJ2-1; CDR3: CASSPSSGRGDEQFF; DNA: TGTGCCAGCAGTCCCTCTAGCGGGAGGGGTGATGAGCAGTTCTTC
D: TRBD2; size: few; V: TRBV5-1; length: 17; J: TRBJ2-5; CDR3: CASSTGTGLAGQETQYF; DNA: TGCGCCAGCAGCACCGGGACTGGACTAGCGGGACAAGAGACCCAGTACTTC
D: TRBD1; size: NA; V: TRBV28; length: 16; J: TRBJ2-1; CDR3: CASSLLEGAVYNEQFF; DNA: TGTGCCAGCAGCCTACTTGAGGGGGCAGTTTACAATGAGCAGTTCTTC
D: NA; size: NA; V: TRBV7-9; length: 11; J: TRBJ2-7; CDR3: CASSGSGEQYF; DNA: TGTGCCAGCTCGGGTTCTGGCGAGCAGTACTTC
D: NA; size: NA; V: TRBV4-1; length: 16; J: TRBJ2-5; CDR3: CASSQEWGTLQETQYF; DNA: TGCGCCAGCAGCCAAGAATGGGGGACCCTCCAAGAGACCCAGTACTTC
D: TRBD1; size: NA; V: TRBV28; length: 19; J: TRBJ1-5; CDR3: CASSLRDRVGLPANQPQHF; DNA: TGTGCCAGCAGTTTAAGGGACAGGGTCGGACTTCCAGCCAATCAGCCCCAGCATTTT
D: TRBD2; size: few; V: TRBV3-1; length: 17; J: TRBJ2-1; CDR3: CASSLSGGGSSYNEQFF; DNA: TGTGCCAGCAGCCTAAGTGGGGGGGGAAGCTCCTACAATGAGCAGTTCTTC